The rows below give T cell receptor beta chains drawn from one sample of a study of neoadjuvant nivolumab and ipilimumab in lung cancer. Using immunoSEQ multiplex PCR, the repertoire was profiled, and TCRdb retains in-frame clones only, with some absent. Of tens of thousands of clones listed, roughly 80% were seen once; the top ten hold 6% to 7%. Material: peripheral blood, obtained before neoadjuvant nivolumab, alone or with ipilimumab. All receptors come from an adult with non-small cell lung cancer. Each CDR3 is given with its conserved first and last residue. The D gene is left open where the match is weak. The size of a clone is reported for some rows only, either as once, few or many, or as a class for expanded clones.

len	v_gene	abundance	j_gene	d_gene	CDR3aa	CDR3nt
15	TRBV6-5	.	TRBJ1-1	TRBD1	CASSYSPGGGTEAFF	TGTGCCAGCAGTTACTCTCCAGGGGGCGGGACTGAAGCTTTCTTT
15	TRBV7-3	once	TRBJ2-1	TRBD2	CASSLSGGTYNEQFF	TGTGCCAGCAGCTTATCGGGGGGGACCTACAATGAGCAGTTCTTC
13	TRBV11-2	once	TRBJ2-5	TRBD2	CASSGTRGVEQYF	TGTGCCAGCAGTGGGACTCGGGGGGTAGAGCAGTACTTC
14	TRBV10-1	.	TRBJ1-3	.	CASSVSGSGNTIYF	TGCGCCAGCAGTGTATCCGGATCTGGAAACACCATATATTTT
17	TRBV15	once	TRBJ1-5	TRBD1	CATSSRMGQKGGQPQHF	TGTGCCACCAGCTCACGAATGGGACAGAAGGGCGGGCAGCCCCAGCATTTT
17	TRBV6-1	few	TRBJ1-1	.	CASSELTSRGLNTEAFF	TGTGCCAGCAGTGAATTGACCTCGCGGGGGCTGAACACTGAAGCTTTCTTT
15	TRBV4-2	.	TRBJ1-1	.	CASSQDRAGINEAFF	TGTGCCAGCAGCCAAGATCGGGCGGGAATTAATGAAGCTTTCTTT
13	TRBV5-5	.	TRBJ1-1	.	CASSFGGDTEAFF	TGTGCCAGCAGCTTCGGGGGGGACACTGAAGCTTTCTTT
15	TRBV25-1	medium-sized	TRBJ2-7	TRBD1	CASSAWDSNLYEQYF	TGTGCCAGCAGTGCGTGGGACAGCAACCTCTACGAGCAGTACTTC
15	TRBV11-2	.	TRBJ2-7	TRBD1	CASSSGVDRGGEQYF	TGTGCCAGCAGCTCGGGCGTGGACAGGGGAGGGGAGCAGTACTTC
13	TRBV19	.	TRBJ2-1	TRBD2	CASSSGLAGEQFF	TGTGCCAGTAGTTCGGGACTAGCGGGTGAGCAGTTCTTC
13	TRBV19	.	TRBJ1-5	.	CASRTASNQPQHF	TGTGCCAGCAGGACAGCTAGCAATCAGCCCCAGCATTTT
17	TRBV4-3	once	TRBJ2-5	TRBD2	CASSLRLGAGGTETQYF	TGCGCCAGCAGCCTCCGTTTGGGAGCGGGGGGAACGGAGACCCAGTACTTC
13	TRBV19	.	TRBJ2-5	.	CASGAGAVETQYF	TGTGCCAGTGGGGCCGGGGCGGTAGAGACCCAGTACTTC
14	TRBV4-1	.	TRBJ2-7	.	CASAGTELSYEQYF	TGCGCCAGCGCGGGGACAGAACTCTCCTACGAGCAGTACTTC
15	TRBV14	.	TRBJ2-1	.	CASSQGQSPNNEQFF	TGTGCCAGCAGCCAAGGACAGTCCCCGAACAATGAGCAGTTCTTC
14	TRBV7-9	.	TRBJ2-3	.	CASPGPYSTDTQYF	TGTGCCAGCCCGGGACCCTATAGCACAGATACGCAGTATTTT
11	TRBV7-9	.	TRBJ2-5	.	CASSIEETQYF	TGTGCCAGCAGCATTGAAGAGACCCAGTACTTC
15	TRBV5-1	.	TRBJ2-1	TRBD1	CASSLDPGQGNEQFF	TGCGCCAGCAGCTTGGATCCGGGACAGGGCAATGAGCAGTTCTTC
14	TRBV7-8	.	TRBJ1-3	.	CASSFLRDGNTIYF	TGTGCCAGCAGCTTTTTAAGGGATGGAAACACCATATATTTT
16	TRBV4-1	.	TRBJ2-1	TRBD2	CASSQSGGTSYNEQFF	TGCGCCAGCAGCCAGAGCGGGGGGACCTCCTACAATGAGCAGTTCTTC
14	TRBV5-1	.	TRBJ1-2	.	CASRLTGSGYGYTF	TGCGCCAGCAGACTCACAGGGTCGGGCTATGGCTACACCTTC
13	TRBV19	.	TRBJ2-7	.	CASSLETVNEQYF	TGTGCCAGTAGTCTAGAGACAGTCAACGAGCAGTACTTC
14	TRBV6-5	.	TRBJ1-2	.	CASRPSGGTSGYTF	TGTGCCAGCAGGCCCTCCGGGGGGACGAGCGGCTACACCTTC
14	TRBV7-3	.	TRBJ1-1	.	CASSLKAGNTEAFF	TGTGCCAGCAGCTTAAAGGCGGGAAACACTGAAGCTTTCTTT